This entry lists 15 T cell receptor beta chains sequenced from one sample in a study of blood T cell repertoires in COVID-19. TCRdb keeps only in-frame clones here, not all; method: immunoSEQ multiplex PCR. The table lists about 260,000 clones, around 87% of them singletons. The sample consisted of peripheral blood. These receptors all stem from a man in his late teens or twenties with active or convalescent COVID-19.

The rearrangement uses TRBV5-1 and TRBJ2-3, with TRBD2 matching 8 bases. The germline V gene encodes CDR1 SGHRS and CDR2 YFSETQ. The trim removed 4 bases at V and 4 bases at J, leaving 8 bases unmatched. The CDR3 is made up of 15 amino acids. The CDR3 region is CASSLAVAGPDTQYF. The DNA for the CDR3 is TGCGCCAGCAGCCTCGCGGTAGCGGGGCCAGATACGCAGTATTTT.

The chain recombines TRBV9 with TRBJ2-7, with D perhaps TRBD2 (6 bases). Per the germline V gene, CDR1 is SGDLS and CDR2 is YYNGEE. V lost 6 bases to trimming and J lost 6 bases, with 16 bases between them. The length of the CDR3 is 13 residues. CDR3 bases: TGTGCCAGCACCGAGGACTATTCCGGCGAGCAGTACTTC. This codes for CASTEDYSGEQYF.

The CDR3 DNA reads TGTGCCAGCTCACCCGAGACAGGGTTCGGCACTGAAGCTTTCTTT. This encodes CASSPETGFGTEAFF. The rearrangement joins TRBV18 to TRBJ1-1, with 7 bases matching TRBD1. Germline V lookup: CDR1 KGHSH, CDR2 LQKENI. The CDR3 is made up of 15 amino acids. With 3 bases clipped from V and 4 bases from J, the junction kept 8 bases outside the gene matches.

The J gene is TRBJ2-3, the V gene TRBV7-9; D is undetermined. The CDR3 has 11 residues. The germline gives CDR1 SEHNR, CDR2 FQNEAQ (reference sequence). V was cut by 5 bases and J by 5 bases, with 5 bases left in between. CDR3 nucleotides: TGTGCCAGCAGCGCGGAAGATACGCAGTATTTT. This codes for CASSAEDTQYF.

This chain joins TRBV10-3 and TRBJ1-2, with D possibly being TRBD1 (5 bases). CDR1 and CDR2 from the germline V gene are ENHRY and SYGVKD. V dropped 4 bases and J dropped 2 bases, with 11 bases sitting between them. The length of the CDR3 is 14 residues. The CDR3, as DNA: TGTGCCATCAGTGGGGGGGATTTAAACTATGGCTACACCTTC. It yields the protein CAISGGDLNYGYTF.

CDR3 bases: TGTGCCAGCAGCCAAGAGTTAACCCTCCCGCTTAACGGTGAGCAGTTCTTC. This encodes CASSQELTLPLNGEQFF. This chain joins TRBV4-2 and TRBJ2-1; D ambiguous. Germline V gives CDR1 LGHNA, CDR2 YNFKEQ. The CDR3 is 17 residues long. The ends were cut back, 0 bases at V and 9 bases at J, with 21 bases in the middle.

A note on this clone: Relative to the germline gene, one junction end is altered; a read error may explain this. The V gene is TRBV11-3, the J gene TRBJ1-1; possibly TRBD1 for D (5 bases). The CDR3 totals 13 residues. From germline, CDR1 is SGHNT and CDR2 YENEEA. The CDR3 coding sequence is TGTGCCAGCAGCCTAGAACAGGCGACTGAAGCTTTCTTT. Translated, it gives CASSLEQATEAFF. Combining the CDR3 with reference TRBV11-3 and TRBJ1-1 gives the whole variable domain EAGVVQSPRYKIIEKKQPVAFWCNPISGHNTLYWYLQNLGQGPELLIRYENEEAVDDSQLPKDRFSAERLKGVDSTLKIQPAELGDSAVYLCASSLEQATEAFFGQGTRLTVV.

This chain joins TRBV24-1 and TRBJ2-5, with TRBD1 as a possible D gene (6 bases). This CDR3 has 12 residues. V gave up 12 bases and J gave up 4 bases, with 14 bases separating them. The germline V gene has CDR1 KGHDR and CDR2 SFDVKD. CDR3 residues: CAVSGTLETQYF. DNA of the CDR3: TGTGCCGTCTCCGGGACATTAGAGACCCAGTACTTC.

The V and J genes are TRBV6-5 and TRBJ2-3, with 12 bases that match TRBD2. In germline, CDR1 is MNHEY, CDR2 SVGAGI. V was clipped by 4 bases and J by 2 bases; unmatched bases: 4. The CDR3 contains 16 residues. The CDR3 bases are TGTGCCAGCAGTTCTGGACTAGCGGGGCCCACAGATACGCAGTATTTT. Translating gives CASSSGLAGPTDTQYF.

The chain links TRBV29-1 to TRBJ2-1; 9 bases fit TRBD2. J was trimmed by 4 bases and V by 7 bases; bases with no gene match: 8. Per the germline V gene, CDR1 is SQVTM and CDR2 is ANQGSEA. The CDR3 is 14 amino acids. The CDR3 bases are TGCAGCGCCCTAGCTAGCGGGACTTACAATGAGCAGTTCTTC. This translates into CSALASGTYNEQFF.

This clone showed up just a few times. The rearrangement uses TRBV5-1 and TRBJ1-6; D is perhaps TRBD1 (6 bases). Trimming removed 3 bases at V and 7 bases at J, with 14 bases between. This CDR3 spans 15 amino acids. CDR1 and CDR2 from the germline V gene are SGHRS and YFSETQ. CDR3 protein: CASSSAPGANSPLHF. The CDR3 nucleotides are TGCGCCAGCAGCTCCGCCCCAGGGGCAAATTCACCCCTCCACTTT.

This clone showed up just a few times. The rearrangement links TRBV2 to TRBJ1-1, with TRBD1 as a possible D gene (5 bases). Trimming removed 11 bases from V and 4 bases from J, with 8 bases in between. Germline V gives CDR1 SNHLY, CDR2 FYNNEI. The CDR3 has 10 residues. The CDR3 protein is CAGGVTEAFF. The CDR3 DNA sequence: TGTGCCGGGGGGGTCACTGAAGCTTTCTTT.

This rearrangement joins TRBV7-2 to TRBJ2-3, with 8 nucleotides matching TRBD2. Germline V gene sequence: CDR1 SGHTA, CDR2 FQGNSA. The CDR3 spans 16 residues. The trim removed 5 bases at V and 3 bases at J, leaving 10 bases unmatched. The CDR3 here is CASSPSAGGKTDTQYF. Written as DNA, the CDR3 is TGTGCCAGCAGCCCATCTGCGGGGGGTAAGACAGATACGCAGTATTTT.

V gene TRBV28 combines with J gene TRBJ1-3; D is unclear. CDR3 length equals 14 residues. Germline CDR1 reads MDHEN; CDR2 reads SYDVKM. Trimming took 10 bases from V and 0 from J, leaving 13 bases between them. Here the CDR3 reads CATYGEASGNTIYF. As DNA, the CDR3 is TGTGCCACGTACGGCGAGGCCTCTGGAAACACCATATATTTT.

The CDR3 DNA reads TGTGCCAGAGGACTAGCGGGAGGTCTCAGCACCGGGGAGCTGTTTTTT. It encodes CARGLAGGLSTGELFF. V gene TRBV2 combines with J gene TRBJ2-2; 14 bases agree with TRBD2. The CDR3 contains 16 residues. The germline V gene has CDR1 SNHLY and CDR2 FYNNEI. The J segment lost 4 bases and the V segment lost 9 bases, leaving 7 bases of the junction unmatched.